Below are 27 T cell receptor beta chains sequenced from a single sample in a study of immune evolution from preneoplasia to lung adenocarcinoma. The method was immunoSEQ multiplex PCR; TCRdb's version includes in-frame clones alone and lacks a portion of them. The sample gives roughly 2,600 clones, about 81% of which show up once; around 5% is in the top ten. Material: FFPE invasive lung adenocarcinoma tissue. The origin of the receptors is a person in their 70s with invasive lung adenocarcinoma.

The chain combines TRBV7-6 with TRBJ2-1; D could derive from TRBD1 or TRBD2 (5 bases each). The germline V and J ends were trimmed by 2 bases and 9 bases, with 14 bases remaining between them. Germline V lookup: CDR1 SGHVS, CDR2 FNYEAQ. The CDR3 has 14 residues. The CDR3 sequence is CASSLTERDGEQFF. Here the CDR3 DNA reads TGTGCCAGCAGCTTAACGGAAAGGGACGGTGAGCAGTTCTTC.

The chain combines TRBV7-2 with TRBJ2-1; D might be TRBD2 (5 bases). The CDR3 extends over 12 amino acids. In germline, CDR1 is SGHTA, CDR2 FQGNSA. Trimming cost V 9 bases and J 9 bases, with 15 bases left between them. The CDR3 DNA reads as TGTGCCAGTAGTCGGGGTATGGTTGAGCAGTTCTTC. This gives the protein CASSRGMVEQFF. The entire variable domain, with the rest obtained from reference TRBV7-2 and TRBJ2-1, is as follows: GAGVSQSPSNKVTEKGKDVELRCDPISGHTALYWYRQSLGQGLEFLIYFQGNSAPDKSGLPSDRFSAERTGGSVSTLTIQRTQQEDSAVYLCASSRGMVEQFFGPGTRLTVL.

The rearrangement uses TRBV5-4 and TRBJ2-1; 9 bases agree with TRBD1. The CDR3 covers 15 residues. Losses at the gene ends were 0 bases for V and 7 bases for J; bases not matched to a gene: 5. In germline, CDR1 is SGHNT, CDR2 YYREEE (reference sequence). CDR3 sequence (DNA): TGTGCCAGCAGCTTGGAACAGGGGGCGCGAAATGAGCAGTTCTTC. Its translation is CASSLEQGARNEQFF.

This sequence joins TRBV7-9 and TRBJ2-7, with TRBD1 matching over 7 bases. Germline loops: CDR1 SEHNR, CDR2 FQNEAQ (reference sequence). The CDR3 runs to 14 residues. The junction had 8 bases not matched to a gene; V was cut back by 3 bases and J by 6 bases. This CDR3 reads CASSFTGVRGEQYF. The CDR3 DNA sequence: TGTGCCAGCAGCTTCACAGGGGTTCGCGGCGAGCAGTACTTC.

The chain employs TRBV9 and TRBJ2-3; 12 bases align to TRBD2. From germline, CDR1 is SGDLS and CDR2 YYNGEE. Unmatched junction bases numbered 10, after V lost 4 bases and J lost 7 bases. This CDR3 region has 16 residues. The CDR3 DNA follows: TGTGCCAGCAGCCCCCCGGGACTAGCGGGTCAAAATACGCAGTATTTT. This sequence encodes CASSPPGLAGQNTQYF.

The V and J genes are TRBV2 and TRBJ1-5; D remains unclear. Trimming pared 6 bases from V and 0 bases from J, leaving 9 bases between. Germline V gives CDR1 SNHLY, CDR2 FYNNEI. The CDR3 contains 14 residues. The CDR3 region has the DNA TGTGCCAGCAGACGGAGCTATAGCAATCAGCCCCAGCATTTT. Protein: CASRRSYSNQPQHF.

This rearrangement joins TRBV7-2 to TRBJ2-7; 10 bases align to TRBD2. The CDR3 has 18 amino acids. The germline V gene encodes CDR1 SGHTA and CDR2 FQGNSA. J was trimmed by 0 bases and V by 2 bases; bases with no gene match: 10. CDR3 loop: CASSLRGNSGRYSYEQYF. As DNA, the CDR3 is TGTGCCAGCAGCTTAAGGGGGAATAGCGGGAGGTACTCCTACGAGCAGTACTTC.

This clone appeared a single time. The V gene is TRBV6-6, the J gene TRBJ1-2; D unclear. The CDR3 runs 16 residues. V was cut by 4 bases and J by 7 bases, with 22 bases left in between. Germline values: CDR1 MNHNY, CDR2 SVGAGI (reference sequence). CDR3 amino acids: CASSSTDSGPLTGYTF. CDR3 DNA: TGTGCCAGCAGTTCTACAGACTCGGGTCCCTTGACTGGCTACACCTTC.

The V gene is TRBV7-2, the J gene TRBJ2-1, with a weak D call TRBD1 (5 bases). The CDR3 extends over 14 amino acids. The germline CDR1 and CDR2 sequences are SGHTA and FQGNSA. The V gene lost 2 bases and the J gene lost 5 bases, with 10 bases spanning the gap. The CDR3 region has the DNA TGTGCCAGCAGCTTAATATCAGGGAACAATGAGCAGTTCTTC. Protein: CASSLISGNNEQFF.

The V gene is TRBV5-6, the J gene TRBJ2-1; D ambiguous. The germline CDR1 and CDR2 sequences are SGHDT and YYEEEE. Trimming stripped 2 bases from V and 3 bases from J, with 9 bases between. The CDR3 has 14 amino acids. The chain's CDR3 is CASSFRLVYNEQFF. DNA for the CDR3: TGTGCCAGCAGCTTTCGGTTAGTCTACAATGAGCAGTTCTTC.

The CDR3, as DNA: TGCGCCAGCAGCCAAGCCCGCGGGACGGGGAGCACAGATACGCAGTATTTT. Translating gives CASSQARGTGSTDTQYF. The chain has TRBV4-1 and TRBJ2-3; D perhaps matches TRBD2 (6 bases). The CDR3 has 17 residues. V was clipped by 1 base and J by 0 bases, with 14 bases between them. CDR1 MGHRA and CDR2 YSYEKL come from the germline V gene.

As to this clone: The junction differs from germline at one of its ends, possibly a read error. The rearrangement joins TRBV19 to TRBJ2-6; the D gene could be TRBD1 or TRBD2 (6 bases each). Germline V CDR1 and CDR2: LNHDA, SQIVND (reference sequence). The length of the CDR3 is 17 residues. CDR3 residues: CASRIEGGTHGANVLTF. The CDR3, as DNA: TGTGCCAGTAGGATAGAGGGGGGTACTCACGGGGCCAACGTCCTGACTTTC.

The chain couples TRBV11-3 to TRBJ2-1, with 9 bases that match TRBD1. Germline V gives CDR1 SGHNT, CDR2 YENEEA. The V and J ends lost 6 bases and 6 bases, in that order; junction bases with no gene match: 6. CDR3 size: 14 residues. CDR3 DNA sequence: TGTGCCAGCAGGGAGGGACAGGGTCTCAATGAGCAGTTCTTC. Amino acids: CASREGQGLNEQFF.

The rearrangement joins TRBV7-6 to TRBJ1-2, with a possible D match to TRBD1 (5 bases). Looked up from germline, CDR1 is SGHVS and CDR2 is FNYEAQ. This CDR3 region has 13 residues. V lost 6 bases, J lost 8 bases, and 16 bases lay in between. The CDR3 sequence is CASSLGAGVGYTF. The CDR3 region has the DNA TGTGCCAGCAGTCTAGGGGCGGGTGTGGGCTACACCTTC.

This clone was seen a single time. The chain carries TRBV4-3 and TRBJ2-7; D gene unclear. This CDR3 contains 14 residues. CDR1 is LGHNA, CDR2 YSLEER, per germline. V dropped 0 bases and J dropped 6 bases, with 12 bases sitting between them. The CDR3 here is CASSQDYSPGEQYF. As DNA, the CDR3 is TGCGCCAGCAGCCAAGACTATTCCCCGGGCGAGCAGTACTTC.

This clone was detected a few times. This sequence joins TRBV5-1 and TRBJ2-5; 9 nucleotides match TRBD1. The CDR3 is 16 residues long. V shed 0 bases, J shed 5 bases, and the junction held 8 bases outside the gene matches. Germline V gene data show CDR1 as SGHRS and CDR2 as YFSETQ. The CDR3 DNA follows: TGCGCCAGCAGCTTGGACAGGGGGCGATTTGGGGAGACCCAGTACTTC. It is translated as CASSLDRGRFGETQYF. Full variable domain (missing parts from reference TRBV5-1 and TRBJ2-5): KAGVTQTPRYLIKTRGQQVTLSCSPISGHRSVSWYQQTPGQGLQFLFEYFSETQRNKGNFPGRFSGRQFSNSRSEMNVSTLELGDSALYLCASSLDRGRFGETQYFGPGTRLLVL.

This clone was counted once. The chain has TRBV5-1 and TRBJ2-5, with TRBD1 as a possible D gene (6 bases). Trimming took off 0 bases at V and 0 bases at J, with 9 bases between the two ends. The germline CDR1 and CDR2 sequences are SGHRS and YFSETQ. CDR3 length: 15 amino acids. The CDR3 bases are TGCGCCAGCAGCTTGGCTGGGGGCGACCAAGAGACCCAGTACTTC. This encodes CASSLAGGDQETQYF.

This clone has only one observation. The chain carries TRBV5-1 and TRBJ2-1; TRBD2 matches at 13 bases. V trimming: 1 base; J trimming: 4 bases; junction bases outside the gene matches: 2. This CDR3 has 16 residues. CDR1 SGHRS and CDR2 YFSETQ come from the germline V gene. The CDR3 spells CASSLTSGRGYNEQFF. DNA for the CDR3: TGCGCCAGCAGCTTGACTAGCGGGAGGGGTTACAATGAGCAGTTCTTC.

The chain uses TRBV11-2 and TRBJ2-7, with 9 nucleotides matching TRBD1. The J segment lost 3 bases and the V segment lost 4 bases, leaving 10 bases of the junction unmatched. This CDR3 is built from 16 residues. Germline V lookup: CDR1 SGHAT, CDR2 FQNNGV. As DNA, the CDR3 is TGTGCCAGCAGCTCCCTACAGGGGGCACAGGGCTACGAGCAGTACTTC. Amino acids: CASSSLQGAQGYEQYF.

This clone was detected only once. This chain joins TRBV2 and TRBJ2-1, with D uncertain. This CDR3 has 13 amino acids. The germline CDR1 and CDR2 sequences are SNHLY and FYNNEI. Between the trimmed V and J ends, which lost 8 bases and 7 bases, there was a span of 15 bases. The CDR3 DNA follows: TGTGCCAGCCCCCCGGAGATGAGGAATGAGCAGTTCTTC. Its translation is CASPPEMRNEQFF.

The chain carries TRBV29-1 and TRBJ2-1; 8 positions match TRBD2. The V segment lost 3 bases and the J segment 0 bases; nucleotides outside the gene matches: 7. Germline V gene sequence: CDR1 SQVTM, CDR2 ANQGSEA. The CDR3 totals 16 residues. The CDR3 sequence is CSVDGAGGSSYNEQFF. CDR3 sequence (DNA): TGCAGCGTTGACGGTGCGGGAGGTAGCTCCTACAATGAGCAGTTCTTC.

This sequence joins TRBV7-2 and TRBJ2-3, with D maybe TRBD1 (6 bases). CDR1 is SGHTA, CDR2 FQGNSA, per germline. The ends were cut back, 5 bases at V and 4 bases at J, with 13 bases in the middle. The CDR3 has 14 residues. CDR3 residues: CASSPARGPDTQYF. In nucleotides, the CDR3 is TGTGCCAGCAGCCCGGCCAGGGGACCAGATACGCAGTATTTT.

V is TRBV4-2 and J is TRBJ1-1; 9 positions agree with TRBD1. The CDR3 spans 14 residues. V shed 4 bases and J 2 bases; nucleotides not matched to a gene: 2. Germline V gives CDR1 LGHNA, CDR2 YNFKEQ. Here the CDR3 DNA reads TGTGCCAGCAGCCCGGACAGGGGAAACACTGAAGCTTTCTTT. This encodes CASSPDRGNTEAFF.

The chain has TRBV28 and TRBJ2-7; no clear D. V lost 4 bases and J lost 3, with 13 bases in between. Germline V gives CDR1 MDHEN, CDR2 SYDVKM. The CDR3 consists of 14 residues. The CDR3 DNA is TGTGCCAGCAGTTATAGGGATCCGGACTACGAGCAGTACTTC. Translation gives CASSYRDPDYEQYF. The complete variable domain, with remaining parts taken from reference TRBV28 and TRBJ2-7, reads DVKVTQSSRYLVKRTGEKVFLECVQDMDHENMFWYRQDPGLGLRLIYFSYDVKMKEKGDIPEGYSVSREKKERFSLILESASTNQTSMYLCASSYRDPDYEQYFGPGTRLTVT.

This clone was seen just once. The chain is built from TRBV5-5 and TRBJ2-3; TRBD2 matches at 13 bases. The J segment lost 6 bases and the V segment lost 4 bases, leaving 8 bases of the junction unmatched. Germline CDR1 reads SGHKS; CDR2 reads YYEKEE (reference sequence). The CDR3 contains 16 residues. CDR3 nucleotides: TGTGCCAGCAGCGCACTAGCGGGAGGGTTCACTGATACGCAGTATTTT. It translates to CASSALAGGFTDTQYF.

V is TRBV7-9 and J is TRBJ1-3; no firm D call. Germline-derived CDR1 and CDR2 are SEHNR and FQNEAQ (reference sequence). The CDR3 spans 13 residues. Trimming shortened V by 4 bases and J by 3 bases, and 7 bases separated the two germline ends. As DNA, the CDR3 is TGTGCCAGCAGCTCCGACATTGGAAACACCATATATTTT. Translating it yields CASSSDIGNTIYF. The whole variable domain, filled in from reference TRBV7-9 and TRBJ1-3, reads DTGVSQNPRHKITKRGQNVTFRCDPISEHNRLYWYRQTLGQGPEFLTYFQNEAQLEKSRLLSDRFSAERPKGSFSTLEIQRTEQGDSAMYLCASSSDIGNTIYFGEGSWLTVV.

The CDR3 reads CASSQARGLVNNEQFF. In nucleotides, the CDR3 is TGCGCCAGCAGCCAAGCCAGGGGACTAGTCAACAATGAGCAGTTCTTC. V gene TRBV4-3 combines with J gene TRBJ2-1, with 8 bases matching TRBD2. The germline V gene has CDR1 LGHNA and CDR2 YSLEER. Trimming took 1 base from V and 5 from J; bases not matched to a gene: 7. This CDR3 is built from 16 residues.